One sample yielded the 19 T cell receptor beta chains listed below, sequenced in a study of neurological immune-mediated disorders. Using its own MiXCR run on the 5' RACE reads, TCRdb lists one record per CDR3 protein. The data contain under 90,000 distinct CDR3 sequences, around 9.9% of them singletons. The sequencing input was PBMCs. Source of these receptors: a man aged 45-65 years in good health.

There are a few counts of this clonotype. V usage is TRBV18 and J usage is TRBJ1-2; the match to TRBD1 covers 9 bases. The CDR3 length is 15 residues. Germline CDR1 reads KGHSH; CDR2 reads LQKENI. V lost 6 bases, J lost 7 bases, and 12 bases stayed unmatched. DNA of the CDR3: TGTGCCAGCTCCGGGACAGGGTCTCTCCTTGTTGGCTACACCTTC. Protein sequence: CASSGTGSLLVGYTF.

Many counts were recorded for this clonotype. The V call is TRBV3-1, the J call TRBJ1-1, with a weak D call TRBD1 (6 bases). Germline values: CDR1 LGHDT, CDR2 YNNKEL (reference sequence). The CDR3 sequence is 14 residues long. The V end lost 6 bases, the J end lost 4 bases, and 15 bases lay between the germline ends. DNA of the CDR3: TGTGCCAGCAGTCTAACAGGGCTATCCACTGAAGCTTTCTTT. Its translation is CASSLTGLSTEAFF.

With regard to this clonotype: A read error may account for a junction end that differs from germline. The V gene is TRBV7-2, the J gene TRBJ1-1; the D is unclear. Germline V gene lookup returns CDR1 SGHTA and CDR2 FQGNSA. The length of the CDR3 is 14 residues. CDR3 bases: TGTGCCATCAGCCGACGACAAGAGCGAGGTGAAGCTTTCTTT. It translates to CAISRRQERGEAFF. The variable domain in full, with the rest retrieved from reference TRBV7-2 and TRBJ1-1, is GAGVSQSPSNKVTEKGKDVELRCDPISGHTALYWYRQSLGQGLEFLIYFQGNSAPDKSGLPSDRFSAERTGGSVSTLTIQRTQQEDSAVYLCAISRRQERGEAFFGQGTRLTVV.

The J gene is TRBJ2-3, the V gene TRBV5-1; 8 bases align to TRBD2. V gave up 4 bases and J gave up 2 bases; unmatched junction bases: 6. Germline assignment: CDR1 SGHRS and CDR2 YFSETQ. This CDR3 contains 15 residues. CDR3 bases: TGCGCCAGCAGCAGATGGACTAGCCTCACAGATACGCAGTATTTT. It codes for CASSRWTSLTDTQYF.

This clonotype was seen repeatedly, ten times or more. The V and J genes are TRBV15 and TRBJ2-6, with 9 nucleotides matching TRBD2. The CDR3 runs to 18 residues. V was clipped by 1 base and J by 0 bases; unmatched bases: 4. CDR1 and CDR2 (germline): LNHNV, YYDKDF (reference sequence). The CDR3 sequence is CATSRVRGRDSGANVLTF. The DNA of the CDR3 is TGTGCCACCAGCAGAGTTCGCGGGAGGGACTCTGGGGCCAACGTCCTGACTTTC.

This clonotype was counted ten times or more. The chain is built from TRBV10-3 and TRBJ2-3; D tentatively fits TRBD1 or TRBD2 (6 bases each). In germline, CDR1 is ENHRY, CDR2 SYGVKD. Trimming stripped 0 bases from V and 3 bases from J, with 13 bases between. The CDR3 spans 16 residues. Written as DNA, the CDR3 is TGTGCCATCAGTGAGTCGAGGGGGGTCGTGACAGATACGCAGTATTTT. Amino acid sequence: CAISESRGVVTDTQYF.

The rearrangement links TRBV6-5 to TRBJ2-7, with 7 positions matching TRBD1. From germline, CDR1 is MNHEY and CDR2 SVGAGI. CDR3 length equals 14 residues. The J segment lost 9 bases and the V segment lost 4 bases, leaving 12 bases of the junction unmatched. The CDR3 loop reads CASSFDGTASTQYF. The CDR3 DNA sequence: TGTGCCAGCAGTTTCGACGGGACAGCCAGCACGCAGTACTTC.

This clonotype was counted between two and nine times. The V and J genes are TRBV27 and TRBJ1-2; no reliable D call. The CDR3 is 14 amino acids. Germline V gives CDR1 MNHEY, CDR2 SMNVEV (reference sequence). The V gene lost 0 bases and the J gene lost 4 bases, with 9 bases spanning the gap. DNA of the CDR3: TGTGCCAGCAGTTTATCTGTCAGCTCCTATGGCTACACCTTC. It encodes CASSLSVSSYGYTF.

This clonotype showed up many times. The chain has TRBV7-2 and TRBJ2-7; tentatively, D is TRBD1 or TRBD2 (7 bases each). CDR1 and CDR2 from the germline V gene are SGHTA and FQGNSA. Trimming pared 6 bases from V and 4 bases from J, leaving 19 bases between. The CDR3 loop spans 15 amino acids. The CDR3 nucleotides are TGTGCCAGCAGGGCCGGGGGAGGGGGCTTGTACGAGCAGTACTTC. It yields the protein CASRAGGGGLYEQYF.

This clonotype was detected many times. The V call is TRBV5-6, the J call TRBJ1-5, with 8 bases identical to TRBD1. Germline CDR1 is SGHDT and CDR2 is YYEEEE. Unmatched junction bases numbered 3, after V lost 2 bases and J lost 2 bases. This CDR3 has 15 residues. The CDR3 DNA reads TGTGCCAGCAGCTTCGGGACAGGCGGCAATCAGCCCCAGCATTTT. This gives the protein CASSFGTGGNQPQHF.

This clonotype was found many times. This chain connects TRBV14 to TRBJ2-7; D remains unclear. CDR1 is SGHDN and CDR2 is FVKESK in the germline V gene. The CDR3 spans 11 residues. Trimming removed 1 base at V and 4 bases at J, with 2 bases between. CDR3 region: CASSQVYEQYF. The CDR3 coding sequence is TGTGCCAGCAGCCAAGTTTACGAGCAGTACTTC.

The sample holds many counts of this clonotype. The V call is TRBV2, the J call TRBJ1-2; possibly TRBD1 for D (6 bases). Looked up from germline, CDR1 is SNHLY and CDR2 is FYNNEI. Trimming stripped 5 bases from V and 0 bases from J, with 13 bases between. The CDR3 length is 15 residues. In DNA, the CDR3 is TGTGCCAGCAGTCCCCGCCGACAGGCTAACTATGGCTACACCTTC. It encodes CASSPRRQANYGYTF.

This clonotype has at least ten counts. This sequence joins TRBV20-1 and TRBJ2-1; tentative D call: TRBD2 (7 bases). V shed 1 base and J shed 7 bases, with 17 bases lying between them. This CDR3 region has 15 residues. The germline V gene has CDR1 DFQATT and CDR2 SNEGSKA (reference sequence). CDR3 bases: TGCAGTGCTAGAGGGGAGGGGGAGGGCCGGAATGAGCAGTTCTTC. As protein: CSARGEGEGRNEQFF.

This clonotype was observed at least ten times. CDR3 nucleotides: TGCGCCAGCAGCCCCCTAGGAGGCGGGGGTCAGCCCCAGCATTTT. It specifies CASSPLGGGGQPQHF. This chain joins TRBV5-1 and TRBJ1-5, with a tentative D call TRBD1 (5 bases). The germline V gene encodes CDR1 SGHRS and CDR2 YFSETQ. The CDR3 is 15 residues long. V was clipped by 4 bases and J by 6 bases, with 17 bases between them.

At least ten counts were recorded for this clonotype. The J gene is TRBJ2-5, the V gene TRBV5-1; possibly TRBD2 for D (6 bases). The CDR3 totals 16 residues. The germline CDR1 and CDR2 sequences are SGHRS and YFSETQ. The V end lost 6 bases, the J end lost 3 bases, and 21 bases lay between the germline ends. The CDR3, as DNA: TGCGCCAGCATGGCCTTGGGACTCCCCGGAGAAGAGACCCAGTACTTC. It translates to CASMALGLPGEETQYF. Based on the CDR3 plus reference TRBV5-1 and TRBJ2-5, the full variable domain is KAGVTQTPRYLIKTRGQQVTLSCSPISGHRSVSWYQQTPGQGLQFLFEYFSETQRNKGNFPGRFSGRQFSNSRSEMNVSTLELGDSALYLCASMALGLPGEETQYFGPGTRLLVL.

In its sample, this clonotype was seen many times. J is TRBJ2-7 and V is TRBV20-1; 10 bases are shared with TRBD1. Trimming at V came to 7 bases and at J to 2 bases, leaving 17 bases not matched to a gene. In germline, CDR1 is DFQATT, CDR2 SNEGSKA (reference sequence). The CDR3 is made up of 17 amino acids. CDR3 nucleotides: TGCAGTGTCTCCCCCCCCCCAACGGGACAGGGGACCTACGAGCAGTACTTC. This sequence encodes CSVSPPPTGQGTYEQYF.

This clonotype has at least ten counts. One end of the junction does not line up with germline, which may come from a read error. J is TRBJ2-3 and V is TRBV4-1; possibly TRBD2 for D (5 bases). Germline V gene sequence: CDR1 MGHRA, CDR2 YSYEKL. The CDR3 is made up of 14 amino acids. The CDR3 DNA is TGCGCCAGCAGCCAAGATTTCGGAGGTGATAGGCAGTATTTT. As protein: CASSQDFGGDRQYF.

The sample holds many counts of this clonotype. The chain couples TRBV12-3 or TRBV12-4 to TRBJ2-6; D gene unclear. The CDR3 is 16 residues long. Trimming took off 0 bases at V and 0 bases at J, with 6 bases between the two ends. The DNA of the CDR3 is TGTGCCAGCAGTTTAGCCCTGGGCTCTGGGGCCAACGTCCTGACTTTC. This translates into CASSLALGSGANVLTF.

This clonotype ranks as medium-sized. The chain employs TRBV12-3 or TRBV12-4 and TRBJ1-5, with no clear D. The CDR3 contains 14 residues. Trimming took off 6 bases at V and 0 bases at J, with 9 bases between the two ends. The CDR3 loop reads CASSPGISNQPQHF. CDR3 in DNA: TGTGCCAGCAGCCCCGGGATTAGCAATCAGCCCCAGCATTTT.